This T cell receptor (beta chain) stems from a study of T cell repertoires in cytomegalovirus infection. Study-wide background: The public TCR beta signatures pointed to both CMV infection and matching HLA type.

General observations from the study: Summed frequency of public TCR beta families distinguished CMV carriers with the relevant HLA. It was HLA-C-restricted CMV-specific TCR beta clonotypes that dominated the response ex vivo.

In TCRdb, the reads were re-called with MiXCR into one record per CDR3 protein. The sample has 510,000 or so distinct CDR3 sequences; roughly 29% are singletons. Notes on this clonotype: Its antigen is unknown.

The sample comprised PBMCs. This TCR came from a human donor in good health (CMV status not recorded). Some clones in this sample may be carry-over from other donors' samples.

The CDR3 region has the DNA TGCAGCGTTAATATTGTAGATGGCAAAAACATTCAGTACTTC. It is translated as CSVNIVDGKNIQYF. The J gene is TRBJ2-4, the V gene TRBV29-1; D gene unclear. Germline assignment: CDR1 SQVTM and CDR2 ANQGSEA. The CDR3 length is 14 residues. Trimming removed 5 bases from V and 3 bases from J, with 14 bases in between.